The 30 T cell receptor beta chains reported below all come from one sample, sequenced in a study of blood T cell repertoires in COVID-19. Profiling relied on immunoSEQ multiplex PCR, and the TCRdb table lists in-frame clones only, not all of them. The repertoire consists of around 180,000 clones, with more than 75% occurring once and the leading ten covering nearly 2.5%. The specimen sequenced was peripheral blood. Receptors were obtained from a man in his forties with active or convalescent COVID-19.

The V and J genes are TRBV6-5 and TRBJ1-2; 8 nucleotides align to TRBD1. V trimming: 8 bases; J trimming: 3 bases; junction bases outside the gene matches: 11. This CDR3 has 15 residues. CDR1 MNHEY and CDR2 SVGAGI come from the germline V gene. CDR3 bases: TGTGCCAGCCAACGTTTTTCGGACAGGGACTATGGCTACACCTTC. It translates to CASQRFSDRDYGYTF.

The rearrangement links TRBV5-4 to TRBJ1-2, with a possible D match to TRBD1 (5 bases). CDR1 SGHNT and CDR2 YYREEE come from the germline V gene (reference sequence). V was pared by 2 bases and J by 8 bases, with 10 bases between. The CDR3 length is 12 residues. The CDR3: CASSFPGLGYTF. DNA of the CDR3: TGTGCCAGCAGCTTTCCAGGGTTGGGCTACACCTTC.

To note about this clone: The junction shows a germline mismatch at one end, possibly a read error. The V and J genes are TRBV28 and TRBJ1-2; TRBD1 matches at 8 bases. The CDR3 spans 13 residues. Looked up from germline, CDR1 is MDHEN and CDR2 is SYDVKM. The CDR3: CASSRSRTGSIHF. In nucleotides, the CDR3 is TGTGCCAGCAGCCGCAGTAGGACAGGGTCCATCCACTTC.

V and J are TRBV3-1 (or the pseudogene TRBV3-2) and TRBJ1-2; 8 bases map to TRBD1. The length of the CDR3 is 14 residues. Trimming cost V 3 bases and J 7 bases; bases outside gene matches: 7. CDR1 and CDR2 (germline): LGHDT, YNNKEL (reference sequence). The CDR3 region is CASSQQGAQGGYTF. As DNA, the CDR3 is TGTGCCAGCAGCCAGCAGGGGGCTCAGGGTGGCTACACCTTC.

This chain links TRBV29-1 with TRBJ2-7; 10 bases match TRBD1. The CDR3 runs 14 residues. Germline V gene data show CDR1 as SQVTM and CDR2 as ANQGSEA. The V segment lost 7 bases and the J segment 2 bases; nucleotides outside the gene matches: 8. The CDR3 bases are TGCAGCGCCCGGGACAGGGGCCAAACCTACGAGCAGTACTTC. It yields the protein CSARDRGQTYEQYF.

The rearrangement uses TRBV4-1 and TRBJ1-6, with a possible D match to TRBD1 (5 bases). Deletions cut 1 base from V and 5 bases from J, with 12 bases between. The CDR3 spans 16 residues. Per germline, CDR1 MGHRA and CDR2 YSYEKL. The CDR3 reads CASSQGTRRDNSPLHF. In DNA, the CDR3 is TGCGCCAGCAGCCAAGGTACCCGCAGGGATAATTCACCCCTCCACTTT.

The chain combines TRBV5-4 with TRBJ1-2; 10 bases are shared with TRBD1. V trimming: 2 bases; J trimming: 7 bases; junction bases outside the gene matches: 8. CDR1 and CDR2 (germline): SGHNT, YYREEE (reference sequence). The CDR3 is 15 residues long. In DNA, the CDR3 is TGTGCCAGCAGCTTCCGGGACAGGGGATTGGGTGGCTACACCTTC. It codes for CASSFRDRGLGGYTF.

The DNA for the CDR3 is TGTGCCAGCAGCTTACAGGGGCCGGAGGAAAAACTGTTTTTT. It codes for CASSLQGPEEKLFF. This chain uses TRBV13 with TRBJ1-4; TRBD1 might be the D (6 bases). Between the trimmed V and J ends, which lost 2 bases and 8 bases, there was a span of 12 bases. Germline assignment: CDR1 PRHDT and CDR2 FYEKMQ (reference sequence). CDR3 length: 14 residues.

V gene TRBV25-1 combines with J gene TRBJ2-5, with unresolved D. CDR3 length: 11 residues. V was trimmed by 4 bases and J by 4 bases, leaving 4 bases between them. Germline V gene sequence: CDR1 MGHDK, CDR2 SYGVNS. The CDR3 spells CASSARETQYF. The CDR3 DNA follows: TGTGCCAGCAGTGCCAGAGAGACCCAGTACTTC.

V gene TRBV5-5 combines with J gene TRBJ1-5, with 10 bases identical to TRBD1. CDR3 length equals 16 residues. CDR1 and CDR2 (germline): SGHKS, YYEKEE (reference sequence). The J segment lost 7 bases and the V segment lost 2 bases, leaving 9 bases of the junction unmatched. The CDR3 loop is CASSFLGGTGDQPQHF. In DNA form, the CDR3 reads TGTGCCAGCAGCTTCCTTGGTGGGACAGGGGACCAGCCCCAGCATTTT. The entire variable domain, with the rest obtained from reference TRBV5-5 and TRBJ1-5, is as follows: DAGVTQSPTHLIKTRGQQVTLRCSPISGHKSVSWYQQVLGQGPQFIFQYYEKEERGRGNFPDRFSARQFPNYSSELNVNALLLGDSALYLCASSFLGGTGDQPQHFGDGTRLSIL.

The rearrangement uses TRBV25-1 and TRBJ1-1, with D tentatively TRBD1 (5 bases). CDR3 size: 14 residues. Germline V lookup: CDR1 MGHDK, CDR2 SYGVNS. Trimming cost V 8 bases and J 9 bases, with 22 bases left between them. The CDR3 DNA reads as TGTGCCAGCCGACAGTCCGGACAAACGGAGCAAGCTTTCTTT. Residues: CASRQSGQTEQAFF.

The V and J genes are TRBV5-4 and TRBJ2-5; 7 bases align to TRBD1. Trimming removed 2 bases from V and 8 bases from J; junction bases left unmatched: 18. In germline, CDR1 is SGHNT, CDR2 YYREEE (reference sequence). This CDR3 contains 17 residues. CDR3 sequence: CASSFGAGTEFSRTQYF. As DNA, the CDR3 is TGTGCCAGCAGCTTCGGGGCCGGGACAGAATTTTCCAGAACCCAGTACTTC.

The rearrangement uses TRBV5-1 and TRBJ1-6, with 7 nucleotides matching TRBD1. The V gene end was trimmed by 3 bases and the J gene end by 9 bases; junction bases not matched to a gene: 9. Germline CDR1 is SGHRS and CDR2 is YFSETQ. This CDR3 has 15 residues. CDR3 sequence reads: CASSSDRELGSPLHF. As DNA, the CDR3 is TGCGCCAGCAGCTCCGACAGGGAATTGGGTTCACCCCTCCACTTT.

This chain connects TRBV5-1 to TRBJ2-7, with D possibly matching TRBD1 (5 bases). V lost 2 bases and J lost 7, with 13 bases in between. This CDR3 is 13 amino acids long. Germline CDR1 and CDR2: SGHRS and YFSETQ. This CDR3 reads CASSFSQGFEQYF. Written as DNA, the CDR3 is TGCGCCAGCAGCTTCTCTCAGGGTTTTGAGCAGTACTTC.

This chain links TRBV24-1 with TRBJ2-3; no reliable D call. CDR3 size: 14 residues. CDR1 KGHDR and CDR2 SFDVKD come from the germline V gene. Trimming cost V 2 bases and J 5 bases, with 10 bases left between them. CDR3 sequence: CATSDYERGDTQYF. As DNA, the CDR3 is TGTGCCACCAGTGATTACGAGAGAGGAGATACGCAGTATTTT.

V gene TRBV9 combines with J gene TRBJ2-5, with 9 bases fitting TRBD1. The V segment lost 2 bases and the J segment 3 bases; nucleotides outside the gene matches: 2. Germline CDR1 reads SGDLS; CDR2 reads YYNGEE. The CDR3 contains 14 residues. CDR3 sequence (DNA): TGTGCCAGCAGCGTTCGGGACAGGGAAGAGACCCAGTACTTC. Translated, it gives CASSVRDREETQYF. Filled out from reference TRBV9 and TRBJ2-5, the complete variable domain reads DSGVTQTPKHLITATGQRVTLRCSPRSGDLSVYWYQQSLDQGLQFLIQYYNGEERAKGNILERFSAQQFPDLHSELNLSSLELGDSALYFCASSVRDREETQYFGPGTRLLVL.

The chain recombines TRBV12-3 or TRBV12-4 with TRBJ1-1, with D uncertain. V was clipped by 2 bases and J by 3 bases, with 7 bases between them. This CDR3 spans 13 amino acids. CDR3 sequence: CASSLSRYTEAFF. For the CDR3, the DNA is TGTGCCAGCAGTTTATCGCGGTACACTGAAGCTTTCTTT.

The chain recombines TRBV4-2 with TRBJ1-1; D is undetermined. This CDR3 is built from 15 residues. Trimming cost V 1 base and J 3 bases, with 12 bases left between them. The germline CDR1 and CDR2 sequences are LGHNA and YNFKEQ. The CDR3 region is CASSQGIWGDTEAFF. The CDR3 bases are TGTGCCAGCAGCCAAGGAATATGGGGAGACACTGAAGCTTTCTTT.

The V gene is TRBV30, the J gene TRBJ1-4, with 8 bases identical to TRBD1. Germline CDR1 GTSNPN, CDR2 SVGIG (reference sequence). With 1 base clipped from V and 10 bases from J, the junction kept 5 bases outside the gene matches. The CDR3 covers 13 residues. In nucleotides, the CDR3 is TGTGCCTGGAGTGGCTCAGGGGGCGGAAAACTGTTTTTT. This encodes CAWSGSGGGKLFF. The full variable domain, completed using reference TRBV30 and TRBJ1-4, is SQTIHQWPATLVQPVGSPLSLECTVEGTSNPNLYWYRQAAGRGLQLLFYSVGIGQISSEVPQNLSASRPQDRQFILSSKKLLLSDSGFYLCAWSGSGGGKLFFGSGTQLSVL.

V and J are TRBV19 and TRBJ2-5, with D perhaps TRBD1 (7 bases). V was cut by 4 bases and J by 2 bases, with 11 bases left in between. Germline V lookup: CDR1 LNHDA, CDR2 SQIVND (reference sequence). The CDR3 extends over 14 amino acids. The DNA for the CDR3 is TGTGCCAGTAGTAGCAGGGGGACTCAAGAGACCCAGTACTTC. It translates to CASSSRGTQETQYF.

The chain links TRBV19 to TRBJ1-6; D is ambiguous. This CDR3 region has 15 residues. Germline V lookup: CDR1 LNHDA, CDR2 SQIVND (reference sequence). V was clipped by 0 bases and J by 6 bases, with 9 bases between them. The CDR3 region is CASSIESSRNSPLHF. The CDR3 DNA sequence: TGTGCCAGTAGTATAGAGTCCTCCCGTAATTCACCCCTCCACTTT.

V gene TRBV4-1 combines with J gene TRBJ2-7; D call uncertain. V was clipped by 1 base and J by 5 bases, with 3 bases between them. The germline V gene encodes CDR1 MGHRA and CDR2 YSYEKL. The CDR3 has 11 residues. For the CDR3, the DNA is TGCGCCAGCAGCCAAGGTAACGAGCAGTACTTC. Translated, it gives CASSQGNEQYF.

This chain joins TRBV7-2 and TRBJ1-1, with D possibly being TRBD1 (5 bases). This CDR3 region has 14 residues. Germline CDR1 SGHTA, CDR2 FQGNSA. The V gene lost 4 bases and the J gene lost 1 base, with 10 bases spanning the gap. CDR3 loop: CASSSQGGNTEAFF. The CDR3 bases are TGTGCCAGCAGCTCCCAGGGAGGGAACACTGAAGCTTTCTTT.

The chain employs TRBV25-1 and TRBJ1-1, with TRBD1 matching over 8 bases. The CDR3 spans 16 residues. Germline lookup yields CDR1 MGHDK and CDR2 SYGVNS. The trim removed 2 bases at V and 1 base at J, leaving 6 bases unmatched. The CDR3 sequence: CASSEAAGGRNTEAFF. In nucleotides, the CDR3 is TGTGCCAGCAGTGAAGCAGCAGGGGGCAGGAACACTGAAGCTTTCTTT.

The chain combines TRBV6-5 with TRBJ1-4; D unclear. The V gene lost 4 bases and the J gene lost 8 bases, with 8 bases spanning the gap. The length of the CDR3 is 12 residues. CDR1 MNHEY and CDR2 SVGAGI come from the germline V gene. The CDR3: CASSSYREKLFF. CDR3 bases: TGTGCCAGCAGTTCTTACCGGGAAAAACTGTTTTTT.

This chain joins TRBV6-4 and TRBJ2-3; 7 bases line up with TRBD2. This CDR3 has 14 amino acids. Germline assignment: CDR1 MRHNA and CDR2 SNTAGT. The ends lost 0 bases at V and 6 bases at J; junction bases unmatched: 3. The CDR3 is CASSDSRAGDTQYF. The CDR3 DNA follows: TGTGCCAGCAGTGACTCAAGAGCGGGGGATACGCAGTATTTT.

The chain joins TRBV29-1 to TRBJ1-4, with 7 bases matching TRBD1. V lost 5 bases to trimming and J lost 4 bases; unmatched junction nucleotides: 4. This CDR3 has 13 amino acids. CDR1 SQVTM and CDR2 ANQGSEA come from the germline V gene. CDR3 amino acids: CSVRDSLNEKLFF. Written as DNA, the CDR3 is TGCAGCGTTCGGGACAGCCTTAATGAAAAACTGTTTTTT.

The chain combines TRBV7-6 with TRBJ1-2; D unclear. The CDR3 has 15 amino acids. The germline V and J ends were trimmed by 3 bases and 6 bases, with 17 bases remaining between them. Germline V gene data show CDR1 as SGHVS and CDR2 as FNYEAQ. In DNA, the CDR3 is TGTGCCAGCAGCTTGAGCCTCCGAACCGCGGATGGCTACACCTTC. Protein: CASSLSLRTADGYTF. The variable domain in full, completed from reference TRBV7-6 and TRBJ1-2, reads GAGVSQSPRYKVTKRGQDVALRCDPISGHVSLYWYRQALGQGPEFLTYFNYEAQQDKSGLPNDRFSAERPEGSISTLTIQRTEQRDSAMYRCASSLSLRTADGYTFGSGTRLTVV.

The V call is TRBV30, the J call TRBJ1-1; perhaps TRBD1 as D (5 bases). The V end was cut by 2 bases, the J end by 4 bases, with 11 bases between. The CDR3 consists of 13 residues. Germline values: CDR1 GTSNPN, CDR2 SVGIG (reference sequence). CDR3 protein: CAWSPPGGTEAFF. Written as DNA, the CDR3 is TGTGCCTGGAGTCCCCCCGGGGGCACTGAAGCTTTCTTT.

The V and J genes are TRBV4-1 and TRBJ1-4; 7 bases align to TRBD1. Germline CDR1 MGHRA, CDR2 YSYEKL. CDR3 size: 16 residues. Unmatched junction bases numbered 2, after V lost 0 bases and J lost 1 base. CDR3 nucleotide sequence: TGCGCCAGCAGCCAAGATCAGGGGGAAACTAATGAAAAACTGTTTTTT. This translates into CASSQDQGETNEKLFF.